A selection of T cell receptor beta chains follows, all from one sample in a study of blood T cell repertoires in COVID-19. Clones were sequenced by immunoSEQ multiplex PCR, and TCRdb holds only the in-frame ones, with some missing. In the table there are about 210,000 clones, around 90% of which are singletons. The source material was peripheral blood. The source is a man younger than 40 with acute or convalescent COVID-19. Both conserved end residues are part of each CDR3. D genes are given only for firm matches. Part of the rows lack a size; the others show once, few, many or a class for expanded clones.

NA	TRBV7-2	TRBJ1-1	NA	CASSLGGGNTEAFF	TGTGCCAGCAGCCTAGGCGGGGGAAACACTGAAGCTTTCTTT
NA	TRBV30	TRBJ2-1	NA	CAWVTGREQFF	TGTGCCTGGGTTACAGGTAGGGAGCAGTTCTTC
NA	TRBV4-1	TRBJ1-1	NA	CASSPTFGVRNTEAFF	TGCGCCAGCAGCCCAACTTTCGGGGTGCGGAACACTGAAGCTTTCTTT
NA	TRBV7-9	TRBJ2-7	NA	CASSWADEQYF	TGTGCCAGCAGCTGGGCCGACGAGCAGTACTTC
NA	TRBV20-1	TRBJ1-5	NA	CSASTGNQPQHF	TGCAGTGCTAGTACGGGGAATCAGCCCCAGCATTTT
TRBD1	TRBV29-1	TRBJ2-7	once	CSAPGQGTGEQYF	TGCAGCGCACCGGGACAGGGGACGGGCGAGCAGTACTTC
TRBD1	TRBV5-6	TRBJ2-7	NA	CASSFVGTVREQYF	TGTGCCAGCAGCTTTGTCGGGACAGTGCGTGAGCAGTACTTC
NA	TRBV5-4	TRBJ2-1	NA	CASRDGTYNEQFF	TGTGCCAGCAGGGACGGGACCTACAATGAGCAGTTCTTC
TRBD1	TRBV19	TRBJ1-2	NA	CASNGIGDRGRDYGYTF	TGTGCCAGTAATGGGATCGGGGACAGAGGTCGAGACTATGGCTACACCTTC
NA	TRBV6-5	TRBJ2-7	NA	CASSYSGTTSNEQYF	TGTGCCAGCAGTTACTCCGGGACAACCTCAAATGAGCAGTACTTC
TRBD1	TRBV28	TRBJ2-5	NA	CASSPQGSKTQYF	TGTGCCAGCAGTCCACAGGGGTCAAAGACCCAGTACTTC
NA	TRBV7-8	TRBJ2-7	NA	CASSPQTPRSSYEQYF	TGTGCCAGCAGCCCCCAAACTCCGAGGAGCTCCTACGAGCAGTACTTC
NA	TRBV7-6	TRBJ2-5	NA	CASSSGVEKTQYF	TGTGCCAGCAGCTCCGGGGTGGAGAAGACCCAGTACTTC
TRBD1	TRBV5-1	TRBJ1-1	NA	CASGTGSNTEAFF	TGCGCCAGCGGGACAGGATCGAACACTGAAGCTTTCTTT
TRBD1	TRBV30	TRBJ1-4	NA	CAWSEGQGAGEKLFF	TGTGCCTGGAGTGAGGGACAGGGGGCCGGGGAAAAACTGTTTTTT
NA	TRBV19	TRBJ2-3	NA	CASSLSGADTQYF	TGTGCCAGTAGTCTCTCCGGGGCAGATACGCAGTATTTT
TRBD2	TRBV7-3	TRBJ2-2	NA	CATPVIGGVRRELFF	TGTGCCACCCCGGTCATCGGGGGGGTCCGACGGGAGCTGTTTTTT
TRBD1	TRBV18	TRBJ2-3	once	CASSQLPTGGFTDTQYF	TGTGCCAGCTCACAACTCCCGACAGGGGGCTTCACAGATACGCAGTATTTT
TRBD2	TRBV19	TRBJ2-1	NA	CASRSLAGGPHYNEQFF	TGTGCCAGTAGAAGTCTAGCGGGAGGGCCTCACTACAATGAGCAGTTCTTC
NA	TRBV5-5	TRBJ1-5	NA	CASSQGIYSNQPQHF	TGTGCCAGCAGCCAGGGGATCTATAGCAATCAGCCCCAGCATTTT
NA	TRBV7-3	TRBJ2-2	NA	CASSLTGTSGELFF	TGTGCCAGCAGCTTGACAGGGACTAGTGGGGAGCTGTTTTTT
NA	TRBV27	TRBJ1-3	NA	CASSLSSDSGNTIYF	TGTGCCAGCAGTTTATCGTCAGACTCTGGAAACACCATATATTTT
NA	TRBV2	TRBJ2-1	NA	CASSSTGSEQFF	TGTGCCAGCAGTTCTACAGGGAGTGAGCAGTTCTTC
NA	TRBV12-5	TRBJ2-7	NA	CASGSRQGNGYEQYF	TGTGCTAGTGGTTCTCGTCAGGGGAACGGCTACGAGCAGTACTTC
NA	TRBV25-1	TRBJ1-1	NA	CASSGGWEAFF	TGTGCCAGCAGTGGGGGCTGGGAAGCTTTCTTT
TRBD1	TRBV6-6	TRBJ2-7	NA	CASSYRDRTYEQYF	TGTGCCAGCAGTTACCGGGACAGAACTTACGAGCAGTACTTC
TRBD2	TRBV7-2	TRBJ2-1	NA	CASSFGGGPYEQFF	TGTGCCAGCAGCTTTGGGGGAGGGCCTTATGAGCAGTTCTTC
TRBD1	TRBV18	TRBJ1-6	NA	CASSLRTGTASRALHF	TGTGCCAGCTCACTACGGACAGGCACAGCGAGTAGGGCCCTCCACTTT
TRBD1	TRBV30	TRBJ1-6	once	CAWSRQGDSPLHF	TGTGCCTGGAGTCGACAGGGGGACTCACCCCTCCACTTT
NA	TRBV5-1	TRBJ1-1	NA	CASSLVQGGTEAFF	TGCGCCAGCAGCTTGGTCCAGGGCGGCACTGAAGCTTTCTTT
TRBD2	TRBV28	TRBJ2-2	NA	CASNLGLAGLGTGELFF	TGTGCCAGCAACCTGGGGCTAGCGGGGCTGGGGACCGGGGAGCTGTTTTTT
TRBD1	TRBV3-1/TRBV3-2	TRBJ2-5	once	CASSQGTGGMAETQYF	TGTGCCAGCAGCCAAGGGACAGGGGGCATGGCGGAGACCCAGTACTTC
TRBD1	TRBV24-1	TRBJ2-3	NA	CATSRQGTDTQYF	TGTGCCACCAGTAGACAGGGTACAGATACGCAGTATTTT
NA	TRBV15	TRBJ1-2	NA	CATSRDRYGYTF	TGTGCCACCAGCAGAGACAGGTATGGCTACACCTTC
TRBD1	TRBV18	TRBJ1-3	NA	CASSPQSGQLSGNTIYF	TGTGCCAGCTCACCGCAATCGGGACAGCTCTCTGGAAACACCATATATTTT
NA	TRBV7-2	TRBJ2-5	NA	CASSLSWGAQYF	TGTGCCAGCAGCCTTAGCTGGGGGGCCCAGTACTTC
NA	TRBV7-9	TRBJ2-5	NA	CASSVGAGQETQYF	TGTGCCAGCAGCGTGGGGGCAGGACAAGAGACCCAGTACTTC
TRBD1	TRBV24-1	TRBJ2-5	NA	CATSRPGQGSETQYF	TGTGCCACCAGTCGACCGGGACAGGGTAGCGAGACCCAGTACTTC
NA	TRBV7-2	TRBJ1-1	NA	CASSGRERNTEAFF	TGTGCCAGCAGCGGGCGTGAACGGAACACTGAAGCTTTCTTT
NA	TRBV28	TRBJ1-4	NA	CATSSSRGEKLFF	TGTGCCACCTCCAGCAGTCGGGGAGAGAAACTGTTTTTT
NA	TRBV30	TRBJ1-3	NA	CAWSTVVDTIYF	TGTGCCTGGAGTACGGTGGTCGACACCATATATTTT
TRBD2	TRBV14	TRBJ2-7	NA	CASSQDRGLAREQYF	TGTGCCAGCAGCCAAGATAGGGGACTAGCGCGGGAGCAGTACTTC
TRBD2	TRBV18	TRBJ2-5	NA	CASSPRTSQETQYF	TGTGCCAGCTCACCCCGGACTAGTCAAGAGACCCAGTACTTC
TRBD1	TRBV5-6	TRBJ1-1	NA	CASVWTGRDTEAFF	TGTGCCAGCGTCTGGACAGGGAGGGACACTGAAGCTTTCTTT
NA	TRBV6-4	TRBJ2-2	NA	CASSAVSGTYTGELFF	TGTGCCAGCAGTGCGGTGAGCGGTACATACACCGGGGAGCTGTTTTTT
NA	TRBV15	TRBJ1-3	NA	CATSREGSQGNTIYF	TGTGCCACCAGCAGAGAGGGTTCCCAGGGGAACACCATATATTTT
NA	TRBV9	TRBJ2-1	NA	CASSVSPGWRDNEQFF	TGTGCCAGCAGCGTTTCACCAGGGTGGAGAGACAATGAGCAGTTCTTC
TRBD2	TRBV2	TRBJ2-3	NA	CASSFSGATDTQYF	TGTGCCAGCAGTTTTAGCGGGGCCACAGATACGCAGTATTTT
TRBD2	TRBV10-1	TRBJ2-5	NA	CASSASGRTNQETQYF	TGCGCCAGCAGTGCCAGCGGGAGGACTAACCAAGAGACCCAGTACTTC
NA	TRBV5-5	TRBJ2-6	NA	CASSFTAFSGANVLTF	TGTGCCAGCAGCTTTACAGCCTTCTCTGGGGCCAACGTCCTGACTTTC
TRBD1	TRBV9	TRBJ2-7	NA	CASSEGTGGVYEQYF	TGTGCCAGCAGCGAGGGGACAGGGGGTGTCTACGAGCAGTACTTC
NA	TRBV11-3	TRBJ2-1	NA	CASSLTLHNEQFF	TGTGCCAGCAGCTTAACTCTACACAATGAGCAGTTCTTC
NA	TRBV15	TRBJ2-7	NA	CATRAPGGYEQYF	TGTGCCACCAGGGCCCCCGGGGGCTACGAGCAGTACTTC
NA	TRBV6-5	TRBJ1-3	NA	CASSYSSGHGNTIYF	TGTGCCAGCAGTTACTCGTCAGGGCATGGAAACACCATATATTTT
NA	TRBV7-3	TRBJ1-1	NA	CASSTGYGTEAFF	TGTGCCAGCAGCACCGGGTATGGGACTGAAGCTTTCTTT
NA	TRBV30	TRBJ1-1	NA	CAWSVPGLRNTEAFF	TGTGCCTGGAGTGTACCGGGACTCAGGAACACTGAAGCTTTCTTT
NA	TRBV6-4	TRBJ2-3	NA	CASSDLASNAPDTQYF	TGTGCCAGCAGTGACTTAGCATCGAATGCCCCGGATACGCAGTATTTT
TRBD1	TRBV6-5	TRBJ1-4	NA	CASTRGTGGKLFF	TGTGCCAGCACCCGAGGGACAGGGGGAAAACTGTTTTTT
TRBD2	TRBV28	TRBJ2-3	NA	CATFLAGGLLTQYF	TGTGCCACCTTCCTAGCGGGGGGGCTGCTTACGCAGTATTTT